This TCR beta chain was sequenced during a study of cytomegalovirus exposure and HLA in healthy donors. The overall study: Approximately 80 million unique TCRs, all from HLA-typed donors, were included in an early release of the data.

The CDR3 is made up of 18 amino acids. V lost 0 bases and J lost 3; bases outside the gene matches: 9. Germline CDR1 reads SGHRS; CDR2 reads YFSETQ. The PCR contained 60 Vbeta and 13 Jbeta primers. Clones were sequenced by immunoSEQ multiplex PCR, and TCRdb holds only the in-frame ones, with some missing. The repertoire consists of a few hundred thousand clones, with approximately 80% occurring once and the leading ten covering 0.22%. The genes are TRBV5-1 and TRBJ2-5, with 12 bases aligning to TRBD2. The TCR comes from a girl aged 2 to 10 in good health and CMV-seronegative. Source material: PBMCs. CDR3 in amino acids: CASSLVLAGGPMEETQYF. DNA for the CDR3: TGCGCCAGCAGCTTGGTGCTAGCGGGGGGGCCGATGGAAGAGACCCAGTACTTC.